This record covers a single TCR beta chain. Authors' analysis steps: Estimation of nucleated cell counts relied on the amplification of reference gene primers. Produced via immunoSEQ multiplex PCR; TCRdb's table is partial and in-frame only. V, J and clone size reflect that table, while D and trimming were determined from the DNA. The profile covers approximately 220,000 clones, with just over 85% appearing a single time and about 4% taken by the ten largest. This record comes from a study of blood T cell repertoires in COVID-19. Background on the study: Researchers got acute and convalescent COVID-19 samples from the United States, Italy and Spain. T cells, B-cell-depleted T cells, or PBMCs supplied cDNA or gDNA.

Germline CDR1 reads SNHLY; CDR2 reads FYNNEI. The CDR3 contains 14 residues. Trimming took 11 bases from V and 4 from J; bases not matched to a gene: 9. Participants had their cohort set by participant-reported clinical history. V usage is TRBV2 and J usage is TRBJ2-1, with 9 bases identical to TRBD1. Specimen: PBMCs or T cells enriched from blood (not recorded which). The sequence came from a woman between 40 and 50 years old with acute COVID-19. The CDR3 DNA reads TGTGCCCGCACAGGGGGCAAGGTTTACAATGAGCAGTTCTTC. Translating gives CARTGGKVYNEQFF. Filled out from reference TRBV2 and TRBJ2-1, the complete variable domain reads EPEVTQTPSHQVTQMGQEVILRCVPISNHLYFYWYRQILGQKVEFLVSFYNNEISEKSEIFDDQFSVERPDGSNFTLKIRSTKLEDSAMYFCARTGGKVYNEQFFGPGTRLTVL.